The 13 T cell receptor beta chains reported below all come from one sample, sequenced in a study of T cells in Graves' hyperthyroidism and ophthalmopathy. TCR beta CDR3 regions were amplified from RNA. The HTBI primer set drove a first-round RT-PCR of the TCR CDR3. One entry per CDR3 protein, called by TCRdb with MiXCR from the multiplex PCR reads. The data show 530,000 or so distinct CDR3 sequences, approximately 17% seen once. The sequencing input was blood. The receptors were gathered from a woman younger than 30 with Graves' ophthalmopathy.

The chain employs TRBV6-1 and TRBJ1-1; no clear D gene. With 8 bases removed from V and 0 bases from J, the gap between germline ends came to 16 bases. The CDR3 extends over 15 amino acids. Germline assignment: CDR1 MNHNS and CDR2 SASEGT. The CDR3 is CASGPKDPMNTEAFF. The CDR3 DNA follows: TGTGCCAGCGGGCCTAAGGATCCGATGAACACTGAAGCTTTCTTT.

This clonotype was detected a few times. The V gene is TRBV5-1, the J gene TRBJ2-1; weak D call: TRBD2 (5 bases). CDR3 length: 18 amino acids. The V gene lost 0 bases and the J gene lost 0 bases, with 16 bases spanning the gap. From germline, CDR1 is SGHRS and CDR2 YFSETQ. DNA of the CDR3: TGCGCCAGCAGCTTGGTGCTAGGGAGCGGTAGCTCCTACAATGAGCAGTTCTTC. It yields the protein CASSLVLGSGSSYNEQFF.

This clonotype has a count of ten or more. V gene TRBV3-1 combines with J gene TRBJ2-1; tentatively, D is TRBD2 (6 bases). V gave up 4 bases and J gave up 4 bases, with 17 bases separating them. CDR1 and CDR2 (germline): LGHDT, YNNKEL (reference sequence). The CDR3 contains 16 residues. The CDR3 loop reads CASSPPWGEGYNEQFF. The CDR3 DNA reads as TGTGCCAGCAGCCCCCCATGGGGGGAAGGGTACAATGAGCAGTTCTTC.

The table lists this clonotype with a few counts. The CDR3, as DNA: TGTGCCAGCAGTTCTAGCGGGGAGGTTTCACCCCTCCACTTT. Its protein is CASSSSGEVSPLHF. The chain recombines TRBV27 with TRBJ1-6, with D unclear. Germline-derived CDR1 and CDR2 are MNHEY and SMNVEV (reference sequence). The V end was cut by 4 bases, the J end by 9 bases, with 13 bases between. The CDR3 consists of 14 residues.

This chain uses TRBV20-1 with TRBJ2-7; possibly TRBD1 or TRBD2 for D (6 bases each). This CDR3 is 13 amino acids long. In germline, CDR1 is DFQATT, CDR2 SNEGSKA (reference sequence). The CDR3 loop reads CGARGSDYYEQYF. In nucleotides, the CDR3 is TGCGGCGCGAGGGGGTCGGACTACTACGAGCAGTACTTC.

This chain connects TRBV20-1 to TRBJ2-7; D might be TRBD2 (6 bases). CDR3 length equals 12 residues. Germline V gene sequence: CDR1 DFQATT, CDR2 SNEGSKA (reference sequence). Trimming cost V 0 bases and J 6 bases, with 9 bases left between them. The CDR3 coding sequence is TGCAGTGCTAGAGATGGGGGGAGCGAGCAGTACTTC. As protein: CSARDGGSEQYF.

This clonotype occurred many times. As DNA, the CDR3 is TGTGCCAGCAGTTTTGACTCGGACACCGGGGAGCTGTTTTTT. Encoded protein: CASSFDSDTGELFF. The chain is built from TRBV6-2 or TRBV6-3 and TRBJ2-2; D gene unclear. The V gene lost 4 bases and the J gene lost 3 bases, with 9 bases spanning the gap. In germline, CDR1 is MNHEY, CDR2 SVGEGT. This CDR3 comprises 14 residues.

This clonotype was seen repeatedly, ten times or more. In DNA, the CDR3 is TGTGCCAGCAGCTTAGCGCCAGGGGAAGCTTTCTTT. Amino acids: CASSLAPGEAFF. This chain connects TRBV7-2 to TRBJ1-1; tentatively, D is TRBD1 (5 bases). The CDR3 covers 12 residues. The V end lost 0 bases, the J end lost 8 bases, and 7 bases lay between the germline ends. Germline CDR1 reads SGHTA; CDR2 reads FQGNSA. Supplemented by reference TRBV7-2 and TRBJ1-1, the full variable domain reads GAGVSQSPSNKVTEKGKDVELRCDPISGHTALYWYRQSLGQGLEFLIYFQGNSAPDKSGLPSDRFSAERTGGSVSTLTIQRTQQEDSAVYLCASSLAPGEAFFGQGTRLTVV.

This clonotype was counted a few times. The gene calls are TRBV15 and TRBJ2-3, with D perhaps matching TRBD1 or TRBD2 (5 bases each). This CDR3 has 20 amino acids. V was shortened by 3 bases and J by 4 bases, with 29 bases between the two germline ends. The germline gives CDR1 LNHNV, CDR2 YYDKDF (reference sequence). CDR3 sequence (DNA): TGTGCCACCAGCAGCCTCCCAGGAATCGGGGCAGGAGGTATGGCAGATACGCAGTATTTT. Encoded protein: CATSSLPGIGAGGMADTQYF. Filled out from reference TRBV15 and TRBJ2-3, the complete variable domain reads DAMVIQNPRYQVTQFGKPVTLSCSQTLNHNVMYWYQQKSSQAPKLLFHYYDKDFNNEADTPDNFQSRRPNTSFCFLDIRSPGLGDTAMYLCATSSLPGIGAGGMADTQYFGPGTRLTVL.

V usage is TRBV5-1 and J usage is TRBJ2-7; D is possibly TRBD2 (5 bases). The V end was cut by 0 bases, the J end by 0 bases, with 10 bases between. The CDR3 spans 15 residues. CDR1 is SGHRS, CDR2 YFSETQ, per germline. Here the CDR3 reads CASSLGTAISYEQYF. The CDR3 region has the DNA TGCGCCAGCAGCTTGGGGACTGCCATCTCCTACGAGCAGTACTTC.

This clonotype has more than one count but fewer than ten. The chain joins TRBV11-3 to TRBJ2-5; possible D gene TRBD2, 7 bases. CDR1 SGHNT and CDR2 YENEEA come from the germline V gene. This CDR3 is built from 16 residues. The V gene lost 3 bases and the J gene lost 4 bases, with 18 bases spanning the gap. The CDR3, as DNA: TGTGCCAGCAGCTTGGCCGGGGGGCGCGGTGGAGAGACCCAGTACTTC. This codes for CASSLAGGRGGETQYF.

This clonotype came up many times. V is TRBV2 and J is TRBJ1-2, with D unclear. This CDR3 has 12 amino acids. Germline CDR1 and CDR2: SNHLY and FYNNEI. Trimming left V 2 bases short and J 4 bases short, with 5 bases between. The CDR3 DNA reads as TGTGCCAGCAGTGAACGGCCCTATGGCTACACCTTC. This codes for CASSERPYGYTF.

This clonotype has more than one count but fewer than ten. CDR3 amino acids: CATGGTEIADTQYF. The CDR3 DNA reads as TGTGCCACAGGCGGGACAGAAATAGCAGATACGCAGTATTTT. The V gene is TRBV24-1, the J gene TRBJ2-3; D possibly corresponds to TRBD1 (7 bases). The CDR3 length is 14 residues. CDR1 and CDR2 from the germline V gene are KGHDR and SFDVKD. Trimming took 10 bases from V and 4 from J, leaving 17 bases between them.